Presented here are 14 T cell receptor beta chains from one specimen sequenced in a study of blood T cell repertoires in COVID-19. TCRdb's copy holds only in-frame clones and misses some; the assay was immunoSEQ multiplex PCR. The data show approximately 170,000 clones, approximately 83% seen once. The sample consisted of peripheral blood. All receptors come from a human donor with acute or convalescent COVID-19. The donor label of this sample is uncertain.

In DNA form, the CDR3 reads TGTGCAAGTCGCTCTACTCGTCTGGGACAGGCCGCCTACGAGCAGTACTTC. It encodes CASRSTRLGQAAYEQYF. The chain carries TRBV12-2 and TRBJ2-7; the table's D call of TRBD1 was not tested on the DNA. TRBV12-2 is a pseudogene. The CDR3 consists of 17 residues.

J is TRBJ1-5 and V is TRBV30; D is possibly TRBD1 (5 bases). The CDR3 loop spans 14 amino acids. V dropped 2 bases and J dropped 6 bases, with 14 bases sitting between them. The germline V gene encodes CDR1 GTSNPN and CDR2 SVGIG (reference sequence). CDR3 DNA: TGTGCCTGGAGTCCCCCCAGGGTTAGTCAGCCCCAGCATTTT. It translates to CAWSPPRVSQPQHF.

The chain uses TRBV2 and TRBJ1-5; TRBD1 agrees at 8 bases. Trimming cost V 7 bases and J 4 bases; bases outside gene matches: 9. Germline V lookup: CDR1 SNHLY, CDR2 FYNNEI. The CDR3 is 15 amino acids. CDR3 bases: TGTGCCAGCACTACAGGGGGTTTGGGGAATCAGCCCCAGCATTTT. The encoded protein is CASTTGGLGNQPQHF.

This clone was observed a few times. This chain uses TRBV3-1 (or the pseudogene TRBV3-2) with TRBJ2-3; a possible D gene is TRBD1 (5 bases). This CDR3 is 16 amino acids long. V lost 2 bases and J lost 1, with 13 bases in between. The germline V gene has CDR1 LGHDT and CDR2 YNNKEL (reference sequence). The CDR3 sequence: CASSQRVGQGTDTQYF. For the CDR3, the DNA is TGTGCCAGCAGCCAAAGGGTGGGGCAGGGCACAGATACGCAGTATTTT.

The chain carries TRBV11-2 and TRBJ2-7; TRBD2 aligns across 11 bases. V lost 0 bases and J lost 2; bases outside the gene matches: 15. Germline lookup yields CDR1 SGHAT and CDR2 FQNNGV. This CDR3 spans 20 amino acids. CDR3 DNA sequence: TGTGCCAGCAGCTTAGACCGACGACTAGCGGGGAGAAATGACCCCTACGAGCAGTACTTC. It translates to CASSLDRRLAGRNDPYEQYF.

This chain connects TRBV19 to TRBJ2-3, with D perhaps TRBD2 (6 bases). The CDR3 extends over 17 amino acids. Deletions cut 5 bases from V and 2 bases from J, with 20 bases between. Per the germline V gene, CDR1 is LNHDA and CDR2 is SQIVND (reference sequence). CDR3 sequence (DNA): TGTGCCAGTAGTGGCCAGGAAGGTAGCGGCTTCACAGATACGCAGTATTTT. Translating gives CASSGQEGSGFTDTQYF.

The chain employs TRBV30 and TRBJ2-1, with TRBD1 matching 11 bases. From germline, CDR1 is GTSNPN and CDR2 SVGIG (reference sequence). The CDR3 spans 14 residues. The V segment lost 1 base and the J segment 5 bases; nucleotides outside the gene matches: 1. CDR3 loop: CAWSADRGHNEQFF. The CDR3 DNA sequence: TGTGCCTGGAGTGCGGACAGGGGGCACAATGAGCAGTTCTTC.

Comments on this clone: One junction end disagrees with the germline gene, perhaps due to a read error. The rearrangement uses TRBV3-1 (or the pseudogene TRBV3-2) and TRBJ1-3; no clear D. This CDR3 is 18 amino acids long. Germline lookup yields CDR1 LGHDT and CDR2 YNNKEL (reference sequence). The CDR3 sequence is CASSQVAGGFSSGSTIYF. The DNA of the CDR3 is TGTGCCAGCAGCCAAGTCGCGGGCGGGTTCAGCTCTGGAAGCACCATATATTTT.

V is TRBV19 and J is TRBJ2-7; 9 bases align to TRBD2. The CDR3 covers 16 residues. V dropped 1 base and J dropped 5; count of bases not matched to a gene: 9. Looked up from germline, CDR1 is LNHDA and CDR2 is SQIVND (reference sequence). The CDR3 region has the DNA TGTGCCAGTAGTATAGGGGGTAGCGGGAGTTGGAACGAGCAGTACTTC. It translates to CASSIGGSGSWNEQYF.

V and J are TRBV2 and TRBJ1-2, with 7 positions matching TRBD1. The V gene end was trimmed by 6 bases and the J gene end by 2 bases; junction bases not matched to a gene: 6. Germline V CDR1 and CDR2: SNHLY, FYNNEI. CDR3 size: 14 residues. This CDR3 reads CASSQTGANYGYTF. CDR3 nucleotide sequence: TGTGCCAGCAGCCAAACAGGGGCAAACTATGGCTACACCTTC.

The chain's CDR3 is CASSAGQGNEKLFF. The DNA of the CDR3 is TGTGCCAGCAGCGCGGGACAGGGTAATGAAAAACTGTTTTTT. This chain joins TRBV9 and TRBJ1-4; 9 nucleotides line up with TRBD1. The CDR3 runs 14 residues. CDR1 SGDLS and CDR2 YYNGEE come from the germline V gene. J was trimmed by 4 bases and V by 3 bases; bases with no gene match: 1.

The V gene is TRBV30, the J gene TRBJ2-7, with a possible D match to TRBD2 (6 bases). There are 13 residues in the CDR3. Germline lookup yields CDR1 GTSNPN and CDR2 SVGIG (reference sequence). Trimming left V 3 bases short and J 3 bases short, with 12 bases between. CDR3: CAWRWAGLYEQYF. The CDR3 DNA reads TGTGCCTGGAGATGGGCGGGACTCTACGAGCAGTACTTC.

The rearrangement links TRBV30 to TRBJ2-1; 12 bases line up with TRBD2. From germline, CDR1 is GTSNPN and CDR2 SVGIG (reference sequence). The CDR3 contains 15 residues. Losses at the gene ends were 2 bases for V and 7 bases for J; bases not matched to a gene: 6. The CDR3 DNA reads TGTGCCTGGAGTCGGACTAGCGGGACATTTAATGAGCAGTTCTTC. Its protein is CAWSRTSGTFNEQFF.

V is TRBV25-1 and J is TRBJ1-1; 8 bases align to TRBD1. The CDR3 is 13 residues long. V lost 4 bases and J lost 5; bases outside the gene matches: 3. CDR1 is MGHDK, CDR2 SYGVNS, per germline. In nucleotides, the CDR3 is TGTGCCAGCAGTGGGACAGGGAGGACTGAAGCTTTCTTT. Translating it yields CASSGTGRTEAFF.